The 24 T cell receptor beta chains presented below share a single source sample, sequenced in a study of blood T cell repertoires in COVID-19. Using immunoSEQ multiplex PCR, the repertoire was profiled, and TCRdb retains in-frame clones only, with some absent. The sample shows under 140,000 clones, 82% of them seen only once. Sequenced: peripheral blood. The receptor set was obtained from a woman in her sixties with acute or convalescent COVID-19.

For this clone: Other nucleotide sequences in the sample specify the same CDR3. This sequence joins TRBV19 and TRBJ1-2; D not resolved. Trimming took 4 bases from V and 2 from J, leaving 8 bases between them. The CDR3 is 13 residues long. CDR1 is LNHDA, CDR2 SQIVND, per germline (reference sequence). The CDR3 reads CASSREGNYGYTF. In nucleotides, the CDR3 is TGTGCCAGTAGTAGGGAGGGCAACTATGGCTACACCTTC.

The rearrangement links TRBV6-6 to TRBJ2-1, with D possibly matching TRBD1 (7 bases). Looked up from germline, CDR1 is MNHNY and CDR2 is SVGAGI (reference sequence). Trimming shortened V by 6 bases and J by 4 bases, and 16 bases separated the two germline ends. The CDR3 contains 15 residues. The CDR3 here is CASRITGEEYNEQFF. In DNA form, the CDR3 reads TGTGCCAGCAGGATAACAGGGGAGGAATACAATGAGCAGTTCTTC.

This clone was observed a single time. The V and J genes are TRBV2 and TRBJ1-2; 9 nucleotides match TRBD1. Trimming removed 9 bases from V and 8 bases from J; junction bases left unmatched: 10. In germline, CDR1 is SNHLY, CDR2 FYNNEI. The CDR3 extends over 13 amino acids. CDR3 sequence (DNA): TGTGCCAGTGAGGGACAGGGAGGTAACGGCTACACCTTC. Encoded protein: CASEGQGGNGYTF.

The gene calls are TRBV7-2 and TRBJ1-3; 7 nucleotides line up with TRBD1. The CDR3 consists of 19 residues. Germline V lookup: CDR1 SGHTA, CDR2 FQGNSA. After removal of 8 bases from V and 0 bases from J, the junction contained 19 bases not matched to a gene. CDR3 protein: CASAKTGTYPGDSGNTIYF. The CDR3 DNA reads as TGTGCCAGCGCAAAGACAGGGACCTATCCAGGGGACTCTGGAAACACCATATATTTT.

This clone was picked up one time. The chain has TRBV15 and TRBJ2-3, with TRBD2 identical over 8 bases. CDR1 and CDR2 from the germline V gene are LNHNV and YYDKDF (reference sequence). This CDR3 has 16 residues. Losses at the gene ends were 4 bases for V and 4 bases for J; bases not matched to a gene: 10. CDR3 in amino acids: CATSKGRGGDADTQYF. The CDR3 coding sequence is TGTGCCACCAGCAAAGGTCGGGGGGGGGACGCAGATACGCAGTATTTT.

The chain uses TRBV7-3 and TRBJ2-3, with 13 bases fitting TRBD2. Unmatched junction bases numbered 8, after V lost 6 bases and J lost 2 bases. The CDR3 extends over 17 amino acids. CDR1 and CDR2 from the germline V gene are SGHTA and FQGTGA. CDR3 protein: CASRAGTSGDDTDTQYF. The CDR3 region has the DNA TGTGCCAGCAGGGCCGGGACTAGCGGGGACGACACAGATACGCAGTATTTT.

This clone was detected only once. The chain carries TRBV19 and TRBJ1-2, with TRBD1 identical over 10 bases. V trimming: 3 bases; J trimming: 4 bases; junction bases outside the gene matches: 8. CDR3 length: 16 residues. The germline gives CDR1 LNHDA, CDR2 SQIVND (reference sequence). The CDR3 region has the DNA TGTGCCAGTAGTATGGACTGGGACAGGGGTGTCTATGGCTACACCTTC. Translated: CASSMDWDRGVYGYTF.

The CDR3 DNA is TGTGCTAGTGGTTGGCAGGGCCCAGATACGCAGTATTTT. It translates to CASGWQGPDTQYF. V and J are TRBV12-5 and TRBJ2-3; D perhaps matches TRBD1 (5 bases). CDR1 is LGHNT, CDR2 FRNRAP, per germline. This CDR3 has 13 residues. The V and J ends lost 4 bases and 4 bases respectively, with 9 bases between them. The variable domain in full, completed from reference TRBV12-5 and TRBJ2-3, reads DARVTQTPRHKVTEMGQEVTMRCQPILGHNTVFWYRQTMMQGLELLAYFRNRAPLDDSGMPKDRFSAEMPDATLATLKIQPSEPRDSAVYFCASGWQGPDTQYFGPGTRLTVL.

J is TRBJ2-5 and V is TRBV6-2 or TRBV6-3; TRBD2 matches 8 bases. Germline V CDR1 and CDR2: MNHEY, SVGEGT. Trimming cost V 7 bases and J 6 bases; bases outside gene matches: 13. The CDR3 extends over 15 amino acids. CDR3 sequence reads: CASTPRTSWGKTQYF. The CDR3 coding sequence is TGTGCCAGCACCCCAAGGACTAGCTGGGGAAAGACCCAGTACTTC.

The chain links TRBV30 to TRBJ2-3; D is possibly TRBD1 (5 bases). CDR1 GTSNPN and CDR2 SVGIG come from the germline V gene (reference sequence). This CDR3 region has 13 residues. With 3 bases removed from V and 8 bases from J, the gap between germline ends came to 15 bases. CDR3 DNA sequence: TGTGCCTGGAGATGGGGCGGTCAGGCTACGCAGTATTTT. Amino acids: CAWRWGGQATQYF. Filled out from reference TRBV30 and TRBJ2-3, the complete variable domain reads SQTIHQWPATLVQPVGSPLSLECTVEGTSNPNLYWYRQAAGRGLQLLFYSVGIGQISSEVPQNLSASRPQDRQFILSSKKLLLSDSGFYLCAWRWGGQATQYFGPGTRLTVL.

This chain joins TRBV30 and TRBJ1-1, with unresolved D. The CDR3 contains 11 residues. Trimming shortened V by 5 bases and J by 0 bases, and 4 bases separated the two germline ends. Germline V gene data show CDR1 as GTSNPN and CDR2 as SVGIG (reference sequence). The CDR3 nucleotides read TGTGCCTGGCAGTTGAACACTGAAGCTTTCTTT. Amino acids: CAWQLNTEAFF.

This chain joins TRBV6-5 and TRBJ1-5; weak D call: TRBD1 (5 bases). Trimming left V 6 bases short and J 4 bases short, with 10 bases between. The germline V gene encodes CDR1 MNHEY and CDR2 SVGAGI. The CDR3 contains 13 residues. CDR3 sequence (DNA): TGTGCCAGCAGGCGGGGCACAAATCAGCCCCAGCATTTT. Its protein product is CASRRGTNQPQHF.

This clone came up a few times. The chain carries TRBV3-1 (or the pseudogene TRBV3-2) and TRBJ1-2; unclear D gene. Germline values: CDR1 LGHDT, CDR2 YNNKEL (reference sequence). The CDR3 contains 13 residues. The V end was cut by 4 bases, the J end by 8 bases, with 14 bases between. The CDR3 spells CASSRGNQRGYTF. The CDR3 bases are TGTGCCAGCAGCCGAGGGAATCAACGGGGCTACACCTTC.

V usage is TRBV6-5 and J usage is TRBJ1-1; possibly TRBD1 for D (5 bases). CDR3 length: 13 amino acids. Trimming pared 7 bases from V and 9 bases from J, leaving 18 bases between. Germline-derived CDR1 and CDR2 are MNHEY and SVGAGI. CDR3 loop: CASTERGANKAFF. DNA for the CDR3: TGTGCCAGCACCGAAAGGGGCGCGAATAAAGCTTTCTTT.

The chain combines TRBV29-1 with TRBJ2-4; the D gene is possibly TRBD2 (6 bases). In germline, CDR1 is SQVTM, CDR2 ANQGSEA. V lost 3 bases to trimming and J lost 8 bases, with 14 bases between them. The CDR3 consists of 13 residues. The CDR3 loop is CSVELGGIHIQYF. CDR3 DNA sequence: TGCAGCGTTGAGCTAGGAGGGATTCACATTCAGTACTTC. The whole variable domain, filled in from reference TRBV29-1 and TRBJ2-4, reads SAVISQKPSRDICQRGTSLTIQCQVDSQVTMMFWYRQQPGQSLTLIATANQGSEATYESGFVIDKFPISRPNLTFSTLTVSNMSPEDSSIYLCSVELGGIHIQYFGAGTRLSVL.

This clone came up a few times. V and J are TRBV4-3 and TRBJ1-6; D gene uncertain. The CDR3 is 19 residues long. V lost 0 bases and J 1 base, leaving 16 bases between the germline ends. Germline V gene data show CDR1 as LGHNA and CDR2 as YSLEER. The CDR3 DNA reads TGCGCCAGCAGCCAAGACCATAGCCTAGAGGCTTCCTATAATTCACCCCTCCACTTT. Residues: CASSQDHSLEASYNSPLHF.

This clone was recorded a few times. This chain connects TRBV21-1 to TRBJ2-7; the table's D call of TRBD1 was not tested on the DNA. TRBV21-1 is classified as a pseudogene. The CDR3 runs 12 residues. CDR3 sequence: CASSSHTGEQYF. The CDR3, as DNA: TGTGCCAGCAGCAGCCATACAGGCGAGCAGTACTTC.

The V gene is TRBV6-4, the J gene TRBJ2-2; 7 bases are shared with TRBD2. The V gene's germline CDR1 is MRHNA and CDR2 SNTAGT. CDR3 length: 16 residues. J was trimmed by 5 bases and V by 7 bases; bases with no gene match: 13. The CDR3 DNA is TGTGCCAGCAAAGGGGTAAGTCTAGCGGAGACCGGGGAGCTGTTTTTT. Translating it yields CASKGVSLAETGELFF.

The chain has TRBV19 and TRBJ2-4; TRBD1 is a possible D gene (7 bases). The germline V and J ends were trimmed by 3 bases and 3 bases, with 24 bases remaining between them. Germline V lookup: CDR1 LNHDA, CDR2 SQIVND (reference sequence). CDR3 length equals 19 residues. This chain's CDR3 is CASSIDKGASASSKNIQYF. CDR3 bases: TGTGCCAGTAGTATCGATAAGGGGGCTAGCGCAAGTAGCAAAAACATTCAGTACTTC.

The rearrangement joins TRBV19 to TRBJ1-2, with D tentatively TRBD1 (5 bases). Between the trimmed V and J ends, which lost 5 bases and 3 bases, there was a span of 10 bases. This CDR3 has 13 residues. Germline V gene data show CDR1 as LNHDA and CDR2 as SQIVND (reference sequence). This CDR3 is CASSPGLDYGYTF. Written as DNA, the CDR3 is TGTGCCAGTAGTCCGGGACTTGACTATGGCTACACCTTC.

The V gene is TRBV2, the J gene TRBJ2-7, with D possibly matching TRBD2 (5 bases). Looked up from germline, CDR1 is SNHLY and CDR2 is FYNNEI. The CDR3 consists of 17 residues. Trimming took off 4 bases at V and 0 bases at J, with 19 bases between the two ends. DNA of the CDR3: TGTGCCAGCAGTGGGACGGAGCCGGGAAGAAGCTCCTACGAGCAGTACTTC. Translated: CASSGTEPGRSSYEQYF.

Only one count was recorded for this clone. V usage is TRBV7-9 and J usage is TRBJ1-6; 7 nucleotides match TRBD1. V lost 10 bases to trimming and J lost 7 bases; unmatched junction nucleotides: 7. The length of the CDR3 is 13 residues. Germline CDR1 reads SEHNR; CDR2 reads FQNEAQ (reference sequence). The CDR3 loop is CATTGTVNSPLHF. The CDR3 nucleotides read TGTGCCACCACCGGGACAGTGAATTCACCCCTCCACTTT.

The chain recombines TRBV7-9 with TRBJ1-5; possibly TRBD1 for D (6 bases). CDR1 is SEHNR and CDR2 is FQNEAQ in the germline V gene (reference sequence). The CDR3 loop spans 15 amino acids. Trimming took off 0 bases at V and 2 bases at J, with 8 bases between the two ends. CDR3 sequence (DNA): TGTGCCAGCAGCTTAGCAGGGGGGGGCAATCAGCCCCAGCATTTT. Encoded protein: CASSLAGGGNQPQHF.

The chain has TRBV19 and TRBJ2-3; D gene ambiguous. V lost 0 bases to trimming and J lost 4 bases, with 8 bases between them. CDR3 length: 14 amino acids. CDR1 LNHDA and CDR2 SQIVND come from the germline V gene (reference sequence). The CDR3 nucleotides are TGTGCCAGTAGTATAGACTGGGCCTCAGATACGCAGTATTTT. This codes for CASSIDWASDTQYF.